The clone carrying this TCR beta chain has more than one count but fewer than ten. The TCR beta CDR3 regions underwent amplification using RNA transcripts as the source. When the TCR CDR3 underwent first-round RT-PCR, the HTBI primer set was used. One entry per CDR3 protein, called by TCRdb with MiXCR from the multiplex PCR reads. Here the sample spans hundreds of thousands of distinct CDR3 sequences, 38% being singletons. This CDR3 contains 14 residues. V lost 8 bases and J 0 bases, leaving 11 bases between the germline ends. Per the germline V gene, CDR1 is LNHDA and CDR2 is SQIVND (reference sequence). This sample is drawn from a study of T cells in Graves' hyperthyroidism and ophthalmopathy. Calling Graves' hyperthyroidism stable meant ophthalmopathy did not progress within 18 months. Exclusion criteria comprised uncontrolled infection, other autoimmune disease, pregnancy or lactation. Around 9.9 ml of fresh peripheral blood supplied the PBMCs.

Sequences were obtained from blood. This TCR came from a man between 18 and 35 years old with Graves' hyperthyroidism. The rearrangement joins TRBV19 to TRBJ1-3; D gene uncertain. CDR3 amino acids: CASSGPSSGNTIYF. The CDR3 nucleotides are TGTGCCAGTTCCGGGCCTAGCTCTGGAAACACCATATATTTT.